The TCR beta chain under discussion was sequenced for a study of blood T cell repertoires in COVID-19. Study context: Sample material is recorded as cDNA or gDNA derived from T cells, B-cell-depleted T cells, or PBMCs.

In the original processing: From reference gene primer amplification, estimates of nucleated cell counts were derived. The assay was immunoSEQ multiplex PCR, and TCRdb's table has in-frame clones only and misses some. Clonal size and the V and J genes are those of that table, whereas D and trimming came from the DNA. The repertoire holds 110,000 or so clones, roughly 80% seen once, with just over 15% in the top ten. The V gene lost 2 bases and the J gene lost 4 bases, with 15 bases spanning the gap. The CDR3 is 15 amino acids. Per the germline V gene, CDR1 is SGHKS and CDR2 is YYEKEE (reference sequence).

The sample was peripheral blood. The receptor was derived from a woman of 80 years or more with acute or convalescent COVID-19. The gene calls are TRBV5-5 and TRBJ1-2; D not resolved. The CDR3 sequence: CASSLSPASLYGYTF. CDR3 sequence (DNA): TGTGCCAGCAGCTTATCCCCAGCGTCCCTCTATGGCTACACCTTC.